The 15 T cell receptor beta chains listed next were all sequenced from one sample in a study of T cells in women clearing cervical HPV infection. Profiling relied on immunoSEQ multiplex PCR, and the TCRdb table lists in-frame clones only, not all of them. This sample contains roughly 20,000 clones. Input material: blood buffy coat. The receptors come from a woman aged 18 to 69 with a cervical HPV16 infection that either progressed to CIN3+ or cleared (not recorded which).

In the case of this clone: Read coverage stops 3 residues before the CDR3 terminus; the germline J gene supplies the remainder. The V and J genes are TRBV20-1 and TRBJ2-3; 9 nucleotides agree with TRBD1. Germline CDR1 DFQATT, CDR2 SNEGSKA (reference sequence). The CDR3 runs 13 residues. J gave up 5 bases and V 2 bases, and 2 bases lay outside the gene matches. The sequenced part of the CDR3 DNA is TGCAGTGCTAGAAAGGGACAGGGAGATACG. Translation gives CSARKGQGDT. The CDR3 in its entirety is CSARKGQGDTQYF.

In the case of this clone: Sequencing ends 3 residues short of the CDR3 end; the germline J gene provides the rest. V is TRBV7-9 and J is TRBJ1-1, with TRBD1 as a possible D gene (6 bases). The CDR3 is made up of 14 amino acids. Germline V gene data show CDR1 as SEHNR and CDR2 as FQNEAQ (reference sequence). The V end lost 4 bases, the J end lost 0 bases, and 9 bases lay between the germline ends. The CDR3 is CASSYTGMNTEAFF. CDR3 bases read: TGTGCCAGCAGCTATACAGGGATGAACACTGAA.

Concerning this clone: Sequencing ends 3 residues short of the CDR3 end; the germline J gene provides the rest. This chain joins TRBV5-1 and TRBJ2-1; 12 bases fit TRBD2. The CDR3 is 16 amino acids. After removal of 0 bases from V and 7 bases from J, the junction contained 5 bases not matched to a gene. From germline, CDR1 is SGHRS and CDR2 YFSETQ. This CDR3 reads CASSLGASGGANEQFF. CDR3 bases read: TGCGCCAGCAGCTTGGGGGCTAGCGGGGGGGCGAATGAG.

As to this clone: With the read ending 3 residues before the CDR3 end, the germline J gene is used to fill in that end. The rearrangement links TRBV5-1 to TRBJ2-5, with TRBD1 as a possible D gene (5 bases). Germline CDR1 and CDR2: SGHRS and YFSETQ. V gave up 4 bases and J gave up 2 bases, with 12 bases separating them. This CDR3 region has 14 residues. The CDR3 here is CASSPLSGQETQYF. The part of the CDR3 DNA that was read is TGCGCCAGCAGCCCCCTTTCAGGGCAAGAGACC.

On this clone: The CDR3 is cut off 3 residues early in the read; its end comes from the germline J gene. The chain carries TRBV7-3 and TRBJ2-7; 10 positions match TRBD1. Germline CDR1 and CDR2: SGHTA and FQGTGA. This CDR3 contains 13 residues. The V gene end was trimmed by 6 bases and the J gene end by 6 bases; junction bases not matched to a gene: 5. The chain's CDR3 is CASRGTGESEQYF. CDR3 DNA (partial): TGTGCCAGCAGGGGGACAGGGGAAAGCGAG.

As to this clone: Sequencing ends 3 residues short of the CDR3 end; the germline J gene provides the rest. The chain recombines TRBV2 with TRBJ1-1; D remains ambiguous. This CDR3 region has 14 residues. Trimming took 7 bases from V and 4 from J, leaving 16 bases between them. CDR1 and CDR2 from the germline V gene are SNHLY and FYNNEI. Partial CDR3 DNA: TGTGCCAGCACCCCTGACTTACTCCCCACTGAA. This gives the protein CASTPDLLPTE. The CDR3 as a whole reads CASTPDLLPTEAFF.

On this clone: The read ends 3 residues before the CDR3 terminus; that terminus is restored from the germline J gene. This chain links TRBV6-1 with TRBJ1-2, with TRBD1 matching over 11 bases. This CDR3 contains 16 residues. The trim removed 0 bases at V and 4 bases at J, leaving 4 bases unmatched. CDR1 MNHNS and CDR2 SASEGT come from the germline V gene. This CDR3 reads CASSEADRGRPYGYTF. The covered CDR3 bases are TGTGCCAGCAGTGAAGCGGACAGGGGGCGGCCCTATGGC.

In the case of this clone: The read gets to within 3 residues of the CDR3 end, and the germline J gene fills in the rest. V and J are TRBV7-9 and TRBJ1-1; D might be TRBD1 (5 bases). CDR1 is SEHNR and CDR2 is FQNEAQ in the germline V gene (reference sequence). There are 15 residues in the CDR3. CDR3 residues: CASSAGTSVQETAFF. CDR3 DNA, as far as it was read: TGTGCCAGCAGTGCCGGGACTAGCGTCCAAGAGACA.

Remarks on this clone: The read ends 3 residues shy of where the CDR3 ends; the end is completed using the germline J gene. The chain employs TRBV29-1 and TRBJ1-2; 10 nucleotides agree with TRBD1. Germline CDR1 is SQVTM and CDR2 is ANQGSEA. The CDR3 is made up of 12 amino acids. CDR3 sequence reads: CSARTGGYDYTF. The CDR3 DNA, read in part, is TGCAGCGCAAGGACAGGGGGGTACGAC.

Worth noting for this clone: The read ends 3 residues before the CDR3 terminus; that terminus is restored from the germline J gene. This rearrangement joins TRBV19 to TRBJ1-4; a possible D gene is TRBD1 (5 bases). The CDR3 has 11 residues. Germline CDR1 and CDR2: LNHDA and SQIVND (reference sequence). CDR3 in amino acids: CASRRGAKLFF. Incomplete CDR3 DNA: TGTGCCAGTAGAAGAGGGGCGAAA.

As for this clone: The read gets to within 3 residues of the CDR3 end, and the germline J gene fills in the rest. The gene calls are TRBV7-2 and TRBJ1-5; 10 bases align to TRBD1. After removal of 4 bases from V and 0 bases from J, the junction contained 0 bases not matched to a gene. The CDR3 covers 15 residues. Germline V gene sequence: CDR1 SGHTA, CDR2 FQGNSA. CDR3 amino acids: CASSWTGGSNQPQHF. The CDR3 DNA, read in part, is TGTGCCAGCAGCTGGACAGGGGGTAGCAATCAGCCC.

In the case of this clone: The read halts 3 residues ahead of the CDR3 end, with the missing end drawn from the germline J gene. The gene calls are TRBV7-9 and TRBJ2-7; D ambiguous. CDR1 SEHNR and CDR2 FQNEAQ come from the germline V gene (reference sequence). V dropped 4 bases and J dropped 1 base, with 8 bases sitting between them. CDR3 length equals 13 residues. Incomplete CDR3 DNA: TGTGCCAGCAGCTCGACACAATCCTACGAG. This translates into CASSSTQSYE. The whole CDR3 region reads CASSSTQSYEQYF.

Concerning this clone itself: The DNA ends 3 residues before the CDR3 does, and the rest of the CDR3 is filled in from the germline J gene. This rearrangement joins TRBV11-2 to TRBJ2-1, with TRBD2 identical over 7 bases. From germline, CDR1 is SGHAT and CDR2 FQNNGV. The CDR3 totals 14 residues. Unmatched junction bases numbered 2, after V lost 2 bases and J lost 4 bases. CDR3 region: CASSLLADYNEQFF. Incomplete CDR3 DNA: TGTGCCAGCAGCTTACTAGCGGATTACAATGAG.

Worth noting for this clone: The DNA ends 3 residues before the CDR3 does, and the rest of the CDR3 is filled in from the germline J gene. The rearrangement joins TRBV13 to TRBJ2-3; D is possibly TRBD2 (5 bases). V was clipped by 3 bases and J by 0 bases, with 7 bases between them. Germline V gives CDR1 PRHDT, CDR2 FYEKMQ (reference sequence). This CDR3 has 14 residues. Incomplete CDR3 DNA: TGTGCCAGCAGCTTGAGAGGGAGCACAGATACG. It is translated as CASSLRGSTDT. The whole CDR3 sequence reads CASSLRGSTDTQYF.

Comments on this clone: The read halts 3 residues ahead of the CDR3 end, with the missing end drawn from the germline J gene. The V gene is TRBV4-1, the J gene TRBJ1-5, with 10 bases that match TRBD1. CDR3 length equals 16 residues. V gave up 1 base and J gave up 6 bases; unmatched junction bases: 6. The germline gives CDR1 MGHRA, CDR2 YSYEKL. CDR3 DNA, as far as it was read: TGCGCCAGCAGCCAAGTTTGGACAGGGGGAAGTCAGCCC. This codes for CASSQVWTGGSQP. The CDR3 in full is CASSQVWTGGSQPQHF.